This T cell receptor (beta chain) was captured in a study of immune cell composition in non-small cell lung cancer listed by TCRdb under 2017. In the study overall: Histologic subtype, mainly lung adenocarcinoma or squamous cell carcinoma, was assigned on the basis of H&E together with p63, CK5, Napsin A and TTF-1 immunohistochemistry. TCR-beta sequencing from Adaptive Biotechnologies was done on some 35 paired sets of NSCLC tumour and non-adjacent lung specimens and on roughly 24 tumour-only specimens. Supplementary cohort #1 consisted of 10 lung adenocarcinoma cases with paired tumour/lung TCR-beta sequencing and with TIL populations generated to assess tumour reactivity. Several tumour specimens with TCR-beta data were rare histological subtypes and were excluded from the subtype comparisons. What the research found in general, with its limitations: Tumour-associated clones >0.5% occurred in nearly half of NSCLC cases: about 32% of adenocarcinomas versus 75% of squamous carcinomas. The reactivity cohort was only roughly 9 cases, and tumour-reactive clones were not shown to share sequences with the dominant in vivo tumour-associated clones. In approximately eleven adenocarcinoma cases, maximal tumour-associated clone frequency correlated strongly with TIL tumour reactivity, whereas overall clonality did not. No significant correlation was found between smoking pack-years and tumour TCR-beta clonality.

Normal lung samples came from the same patient and consisted of non-adjacent lung tissue collected as far from the tumour as possible, at a distance of at least 3 cm. Genomic DNA was extracted with the QIAamp DNA kit from frozen aliquots of unsorted single-cell suspensions. Tissues arrived within 2 hours of resection and were immediately processed into single-cell suspensions. Tissue was mechanically dissociated and enzymatically digested with DNase I, collagenase I and hyaluronidase for 25 to 35 minutes at 37 °C, then filtered and RBC-lysed. TCR-beta CDR3 regions were amplified from genomic DNA by a two-step multiplex PCR, with the second step adding Illumina-compatible adaptors. TCR-beta immunosequencing was carried out on an Illumina platform through the commercial immunoSEQ service. The study's processing was this. Two measures summarised the repertoires: productive clonality, and Top 10 Clones, meaning the percentage of T-cell templates coming from the ten most frequent sequences. Values of productive clonality ranged from 0 to 1, with a monoclonal population indicated by a value of 1. Using log10 scatter plots, tumour-associated clones were identified as sequences that made up at least 0.1% of tumour T-cell templates yet were absent from the matched non-adjacent lung. Analyses were done in GraphPad Prism7 and R, with Student's t-tests for two-group comparisons, ANOVA for stages, and linear regression for relationships. TCRdb limited this immuneACCESS table to in-frame rearrangements with V and J called. A share of clones is missing; checked studies link under half to unresolved V genes, and the rest is unexplained. That table gives V, J and clone size, and the DNA gave D and trimming. The sample has about 570 clones on record, approximately 65% of them singletons. 61% of the sample is taken by the ten largest.

Notes on this clone: No cognate antigen has been identified for it. No much larger clonotype is one base removed from it; base qualities were not supplied.

V is pared back by 4 bases and J by 1 base, with 16 bases lying between the germline termini. Looking up the germline V gene yields CDR1 SGHTA and CDR2 FQGNSA. The CDR3, from cysteine to phenylalanine, totals 16 residues. CDR3 DNA is the only sequence kept; it has 48 bases, read in frame from the first base. The receptor chain draws on TRBV7-2 and TRBJ1-2; there is no confident call for the D gene. Input material: non-adjacent lung tissue. The receptor was derived from a human donor with non-small cell lung cancer. CDR3 loop: CASSSSGLAFNYGYTF. The DNA is TGTGCCAGCAGCTCCTCCGGGTTAGCCTTTAACTATGGCTACACCTTC.